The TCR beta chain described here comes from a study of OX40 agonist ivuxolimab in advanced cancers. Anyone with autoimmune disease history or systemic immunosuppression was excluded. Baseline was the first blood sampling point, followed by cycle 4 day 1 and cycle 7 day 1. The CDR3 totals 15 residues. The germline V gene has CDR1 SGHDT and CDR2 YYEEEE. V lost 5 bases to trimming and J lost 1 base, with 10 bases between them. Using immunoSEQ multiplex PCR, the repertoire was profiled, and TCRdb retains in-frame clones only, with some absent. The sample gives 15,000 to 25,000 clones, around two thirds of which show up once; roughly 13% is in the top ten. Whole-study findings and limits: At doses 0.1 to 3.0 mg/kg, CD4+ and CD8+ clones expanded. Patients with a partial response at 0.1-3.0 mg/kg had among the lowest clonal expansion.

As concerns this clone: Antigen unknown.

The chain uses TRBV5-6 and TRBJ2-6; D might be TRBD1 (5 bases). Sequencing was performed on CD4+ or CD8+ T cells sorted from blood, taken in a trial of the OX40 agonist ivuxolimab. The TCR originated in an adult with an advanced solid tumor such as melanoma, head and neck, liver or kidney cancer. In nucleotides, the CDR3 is TGTGCCAGCAGAACAGGTATATCTGGGGCCAACGTCCTGACTTTC. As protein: CASRTGISGANVLTF.